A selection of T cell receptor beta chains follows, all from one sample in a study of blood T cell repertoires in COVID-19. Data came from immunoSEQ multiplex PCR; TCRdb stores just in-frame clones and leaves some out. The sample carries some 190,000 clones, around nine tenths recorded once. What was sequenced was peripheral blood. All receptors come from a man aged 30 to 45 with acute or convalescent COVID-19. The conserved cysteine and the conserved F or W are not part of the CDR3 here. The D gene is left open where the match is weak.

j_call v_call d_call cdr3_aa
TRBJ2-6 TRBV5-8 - ASNLIGLTVSSGANVLT
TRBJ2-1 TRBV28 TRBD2 ASNSGRDSGHNEQF
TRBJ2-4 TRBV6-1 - ASREDGLAKNIQY
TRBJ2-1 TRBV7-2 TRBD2 ASRVGSGRTYNEQF
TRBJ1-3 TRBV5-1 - ASSAGTTGNTIY
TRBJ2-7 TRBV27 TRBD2 ASSSGTSSYEQY
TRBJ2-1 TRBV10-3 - AIRPIAEQSSYNEQF
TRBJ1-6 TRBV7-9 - ASSLNVQANSPLH
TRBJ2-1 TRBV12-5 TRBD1 ASTKTGSSYNEQF
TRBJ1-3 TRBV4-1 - ASSQNPVTSGNTIY
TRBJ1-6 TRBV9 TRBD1 ASAKTGNSPLH
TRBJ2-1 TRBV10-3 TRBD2 AISESAGVGEQF
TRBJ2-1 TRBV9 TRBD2 ASSTSGTKNNEQF
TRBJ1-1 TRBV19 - ASSRTWTDTEAF
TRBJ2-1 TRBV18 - ASSLYRGGDNEQF
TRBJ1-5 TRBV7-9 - ASSLVGGNQPQH
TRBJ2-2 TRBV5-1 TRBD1 ATRGQANTGELF
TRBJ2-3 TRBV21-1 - ATTQGTDTQY
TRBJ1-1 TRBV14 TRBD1 ASRGRTGGTEAF
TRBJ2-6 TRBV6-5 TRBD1 ASRPGTVGANVLT
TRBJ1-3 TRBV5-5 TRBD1 ASSSTGAYGNTIY
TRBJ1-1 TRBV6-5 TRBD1 ASRPRGQMNTEAF
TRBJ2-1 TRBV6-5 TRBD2 ASGRDGRDNEQF
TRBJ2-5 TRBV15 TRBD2 ATKSGLAGTQETQY
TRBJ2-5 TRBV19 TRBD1 ASSPRTTGIETQY
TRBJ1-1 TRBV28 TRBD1 ASKENRGVNTEAF
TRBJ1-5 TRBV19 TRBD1 ASLTGTGGVNQPQH
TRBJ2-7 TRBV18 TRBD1 ASSAFLQGTPYEQY
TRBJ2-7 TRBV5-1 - ASSPQPGVNIYEQY
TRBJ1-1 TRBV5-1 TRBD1 ASSPAGGLREAF
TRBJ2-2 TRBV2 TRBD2 ASSEDGSGRGTGELF
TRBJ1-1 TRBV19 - ASSTRPRTRDTEAF
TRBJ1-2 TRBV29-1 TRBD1 SAPGQTLSGYT
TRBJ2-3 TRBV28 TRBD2 ASSYQTSAGTDTQY
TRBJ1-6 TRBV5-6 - ASSAERGASSPLH
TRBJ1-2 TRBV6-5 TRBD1 ASRRATGRNGYT
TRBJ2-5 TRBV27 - ASSRSPAAGGTQY
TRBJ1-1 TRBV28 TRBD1 ASSLWQGANTEAF
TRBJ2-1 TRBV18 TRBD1 ASSQGQGKYNEQF
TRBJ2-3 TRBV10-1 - ASSELKIPQY
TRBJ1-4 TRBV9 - ASSGGHRNEKLF
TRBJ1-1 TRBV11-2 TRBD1 ASSPQGQGKAF
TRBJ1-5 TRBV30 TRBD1 AWSPPQGGFNQPQH
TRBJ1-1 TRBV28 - ASRRGNTEAF
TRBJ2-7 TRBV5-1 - ASSLANRVDEQY
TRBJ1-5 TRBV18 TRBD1 ASSPTGGNQPQH
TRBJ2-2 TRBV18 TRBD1 ASSPRQGTGGELF
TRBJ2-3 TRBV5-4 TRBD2 ASSLILAGGFTDTQY
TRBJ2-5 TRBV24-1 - ATSDPAPGLKETQY
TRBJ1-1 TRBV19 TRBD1 ASSGTGGNTEAF
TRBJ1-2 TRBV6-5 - ASGTNSNYGYT
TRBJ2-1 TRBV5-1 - ASSLEMRGQGFWQREVNEQF
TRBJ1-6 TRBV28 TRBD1 ASSIGRDPRGSPLH